The T cell receptor (beta chain) described here comes from a study of T cell repertoires in cytomegalovirus infection. Turning to the study itself: Public TCR beta signatures marked donors with CMV infection and the matching HLA.

TCRdb fed the reads into MiXCR, producing one record per CDR3 protein. The data show about 76,000 distinct CDR3 sequences, less than 4.5% seen once. The CDR3 loop spans 16 amino acids. The germline gives CDR1 MNHEY, CDR2 SVGAGI. After removal of 5 bases from V and 2 bases from J, the junction contained 5 bases not matched to a gene. Overall study results and limits: Dominating the ex vivo response were TCR beta clonotypes that were CMV-specific and HLA-C-restricted.

Many counts were recorded for this clonotype. The antigen is undetermined. The TCR was taken from a human donor in good health (CMV status not recorded). Some clones in this sample may be carry-over from other donors' samples. The sequencing input was PBMCs. The genes are TRBV6-5 and TRBJ2-6; 8 bases map to TRBD1. CDR3 sequence: CASSRGQGTGANVLTF. The CDR3 region has the DNA TGTGCCAGCAGTCGAGGACAGGGCACTGGGGCCAACGTCCTGACTTTC.